This TCR beta chain was obtained from a study of graft-versus-host responses after intestinal transplantation. General study findings and limits: An association linked early post-transplant HvG declines with peak circulating GvH clone levels.

On this clone itself: The antigen remains undetermined.

Assay: immunoSEQ multiplex PCR; the TCRdb copy retains only in-frame clones and omits some. This table holds about 47,000 clones, 90% to 95% found once. This TCR came from a human donor who was the organ donor for an intestinal transplant. Sequencing was performed on unstimulated CD8+ T cells sorted from spleen or lymph node cells, taken before transplant.

The CDR3 nucleotides read TGTGCCAGCTCACCGCGAGAGAATACTAACTATGGCTACACCTTC. It specifies CASSPRENTNYGYTF. This chain connects TRBV18 to TRBJ1-2, with D unresolved. Germline V gives CDR1 KGHSH, CDR2 LQKENI. V was shortened by 3 bases and J by 0 bases, with 11 bases between the two germline ends. The CDR3 contains 15 residues.